This T cell receptor (beta chain) originates from a study of T cells in Graves' hyperthyroidism and ophthalmopathy. What was amplified from RNA transcripts were TCR beta CDR3 regions. Researchers ran a first-round RT-PCR on the TCR CDR3 using the HTBI primer set. TCRdb re-called the multiplex PCR reads through MiXCR, storing one row per CDR3 protein. The table shows under 750,000 distinct CDR3 sequences, with approximately 18% occurring only once. Germline V gene data show CDR1 as MNHEY and CDR2 as SMNVEV (reference sequence). This CDR3 contains 16 residues. V was cut by 4 bases and J by 6 bases, with 18 bases left in between. Uncontrolled infection, other autoimmune disease, pregnancy or lactation led to exclusion.

The specimen sequenced was blood. The sequence was collected from a woman aged 45-65 years with Graves' hyperthyroidism that later progressed to Graves' ophthalmopathy. The chain employs TRBV27 and TRBJ1-4, with D perhaps TRBD1 (6 bases). Here the CDR3 DNA reads TGTGCCAGCAGTTCGTGGGGGGCGGGAGGTGATGAAAAACTGTTTTTT. Translated, it gives CASSSWGAGGDEKLFF.